These 12 T cell receptor beta chains were all obtained from the same sample, sequenced in a study of patients and donors after allogeneic stem cell transplantation. TCRdb processed the RT-PCR reads anew with MiXCR; each CDR3 protein has one entry. The table includes 50,000 to 60,000 distinct CDR3 sequences, roughly 15% detected once. Input material: blood, either unsorted or a sorted T cell fraction (not recorded which). The receptors were sampled from a human donor who was either an allogeneic HSCT recipient or a stem cell or donor lymphocyte infusion donor (not recorded which). It is not recorded whose cells these are; they may come from a transplant donor.

This clonotype has a count of ten or more. The rearrangement joins TRBV2 to TRBJ2-7; no definite D call. The CDR3 is 13 amino acids. V lost 1 base, J lost 3 bases, and 7 bases lay in between. Germline V gene lookup returns CDR1 SNHLY and CDR2 FYNNEI. This CDR3 is CASSEEAIYEQYF. In DNA, the CDR3 is TGTGCCAGCAGTGAAGAGGCTATCTACGAGCAGTACTTC.

This chain joins TRBV12-3 or TRBV12-4 and TRBJ2-7; TRBD2 matches 7 bases. After removal of 3 bases from V and 0 bases from J, the junction contained 5 bases not matched to a gene. The CDR3 loop spans 15 amino acids. DNA for the CDR3: TGTGCCAGCAGTTTCGGCCGGACTAGCTCCTACGAGCAGTACTTC. Residues: CASSFGRTSSYEQYF.

This clonotype has ten or more counts. The rearrangement uses TRBV11-2 and TRBJ1-1; 7 bases fit TRBD1. The CDR3 contains 13 residues. V gave up 4 bases and J gave up 6 bases; unmatched junction bases: 5. Per the germline V gene, CDR1 is SGHAT and CDR2 is FQNNGV. The CDR3 coding sequence is TGTGCCAGCAGCTACCATGGGACAGCTGAAGCTTTCTTT. Its translation is CASSYHGTAEAFF.

This clonotype was seen at least ten times. The J gene is TRBJ1-5, the V gene TRBV6-5, with D maybe TRBD1 (5 bases). Between the trimmed V and J ends, which lost 2 bases and 2 bases, there was a span of 10 bases. Germline CDR1 MNHEY, CDR2 SVGAGI. This CDR3 spans 15 amino acids. CDR3 sequence: CASSYAQGGNQPQHF. CDR3 nucleotides: TGTGCCAGCAGTTACGCTCAGGGTGGCAATCAGCCCCAGCATTTT.

This clonotype was counted at least ten times. The rearrangement joins TRBV5-1 to TRBJ1-1, with 9 bases identical to TRBD1. With V trimmed by 0 bases and J by 3 bases, 0 bases remained unmatched. The V gene's germline CDR1 is SGHRS and CDR2 YFSETQ. The CDR3 spans 14 residues. The CDR3 nucleotides read TGCGCCAGCAGCTTGGACAGGGGGCACACTGAAGCTTTCTTT. It is translated as CASSLDRGHTEAFF.

The gene calls are TRBV10-3 and TRBJ2-1, with D unclear. Germline CDR1 ENHRY, CDR2 SYGVKD. This CDR3 has 17 residues. Trimming pared 5 bases from V and 6 bases from J, leaving 23 bases between. This chain's CDR3 is CAISLPKLGGVANEQFF. Here the CDR3 DNA reads TGTGCCATCAGTCTCCCAAAGTTGGGTGGTGTAGCCAATGAGCAGTTCTTC.

Many counts were recorded for this clonotype. This chain links TRBV25-1 with TRBJ2-5; 9 bases are shared with TRBD2. CDR3 length: 15 amino acids. CDR1 MGHDK and CDR2 SYGVNS come from the germline V gene. Losses at the gene ends were 0 bases for V and 2 bases for J; bases not matched to a gene: 1. CDR3 nucleotides: TGTGCCAGCAGTGAATACGCGGGAGGGCAAGAGACCCAGTACTTC. Translating it yields CASSEYAGGQETQYF.

This clonotype was recorded a few times. This chain uses TRBV11-2 with TRBJ2-2; 13 bases align to TRBD2. V shed 3 bases, J shed 1 base, and the junction held 5 bases outside the gene matches. The CDR3 is 18 residues long. Germline lookup yields CDR1 SGHAT and CDR2 FQNNGV. The CDR3, as DNA: TGTGCCAGCAGCTTTTTGGGACTAGCGGGGCTGAACACCGGGGAGCTGTTTTTT. This translates into CASSFLGLAGLNTGELFF.

The chain has TRBV7-6 and TRBJ2-7, with 8 bases aligning to TRBD2. Trimming cost V 2 bases and J 4 bases; bases outside gene matches: 19. Looked up from germline, CDR1 is SGHVS and CDR2 is FNYEAQ. The CDR3 is made up of 19 amino acids. DNA for the CDR3: TGTGCCAGCAGCTTATTTCCAGCGGGAGACGGGAGGTTTGGATACGAGCAGTACTTC. Its protein product is CASSLFPAGDGRFGYEQYF.

This clonotype was seen a few times. The V and J genes are TRBV10-3 and TRBJ2-1; 10 bases align to TRBD2. This CDR3 contains 15 residues. Trimming cost V 4 bases and J 5 bases; bases outside gene matches: 5. CDR1 ENHRY and CDR2 SYGVKD come from the germline V gene. The CDR3 DNA reads as TGTGCCATCAGTGGGACTAGCGGTCCGAACAATGAGCAGTTCTTC. This codes for CAISGTSGPNNEQFF.

This clonotype showed up many times. The chain joins TRBV7-9 to TRBJ1-6, with D uncertain. Germline loops: CDR1 SEHNR, CDR2 FQNEAQ (reference sequence). The V end was cut by 3 bases, the J end by 9 bases, with 15 bases between. There are 15 residues in the CDR3. DNA for the CDR3: TGTGCCAGCAGCTTCGCAGGAGGGATTGGTTCACCCCTCCACTTT. Translation: CASSFAGGIGSPLHF.

This clonotype has more than one count but fewer than ten. CDR3 loop: CAISDSGTGHYEQYF. In DNA, the CDR3 is TGTGCCATCAGTGATTCCGGGACAGGACACTACGAGCAGTACTTC. The chain recombines TRBV10-3 with TRBJ2-7; 8 bases match TRBD1. Germline CDR1 reads ENHRY; CDR2 reads SYGVKD. V lost 3 bases and J lost 3; bases outside the gene matches: 7. The CDR3 spans 15 residues.